This TCR beta chain was captured by sequencing in a study of CD8 T cells in Susac syndrome. Random hexamers primed reverse transcription of about 0.45 to 1 ug RNA. MiXCR, applied by TCRdb to the immunoSEQ multiplex PCR reads, yields one record per CDR3 protein. The sample carries about 150,000 distinct CDR3 sequences, about 95% recorded once. The ends were cut back, 1 base at V and 7 bases at J, with 5 bases in the middle. Germline lookup yields CDR1 SEHNR and CDR2 FQNEAQ (reference sequence). The CDR3 is 12 residues long. The TCR comes from a human donor with multiple sclerosis. J is TRBJ2-1 and V is TRBV7-9; D is undetermined. Sequences were obtained from CD8+ T cells from PBMCs. The CDR3 loop reads CASSLDLNEQFF. In nucleotides, the CDR3 is TGTGCCAGCAGCTTAGACCTGAATGAGCAGTTCTTC.